The rows below give T cell receptor beta chains drawn from one sample of a study of T-cell memory formation after mild COVID-19. TCRdb used MiXCR to reprocess the 5' RACE reads, holding one entry per CDR3 protein. The table shows tens of thousands of distinct CDR3 sequences, with under 7.5% occurring only once. What was sequenced was PBMCs or a T cell subset sorted from them (not recorded which). The receptor set was obtained from a man younger than 35 who had mild COVID-19 (a few samples of this study predate the infection). Cell type and time point are not known. Each CDR3 is given with its conserved first and last residue. Fields, in order: V gene, CDR3 length, J gene, D gene, clone size, CDR3 DNA, CDR3 protein. A D gene is named only where the DNA matches it firmly. Clone size, where shown, is once, few, many, or a class for clones that have expanded.

TRBV18	12	TRBJ2-2	.	few	TGTGCCAGCTCACCAGGGACCGGGGAGCTGTTTTTT	CASSPGTGELFF
TRBV7-2	13	TRBJ2-7	.	many	TGTGCCAGCAGCGTCAACCGGGACGACGAGCAGTACTTC	CASSVNRDDEQYF
TRBV29-1	15	TRBJ2-7	.	.	TGCAGCGTTGGCGGGTCCAGGGGAAGATCCTACGAGCAGTACTTC	CSVGGSRGRSYEQYF
TRBV29-1	11	TRBJ2-7	.	.	TGCAGCGCGAGGGCTTGGGACGAGCAGTACTTC	CSARAWDEQYF
TRBV7-2	12	TRBJ2-3	.	.	TGTGCCAGCAGCCCGTACTCAGATACGCAGTATTTT	CASSPYSDTQYF
TRBV3-1	16	TRBJ1-1	TRBD1	few	TGTGCCAGCAGCCAGTGGGGACAGACAACCAACACTTGGGCTTTCTTT	CASSQWGQTTNTWAFF
TRBV6-1	15	TRBJ1-3	.	once	TGTGCCAGCAGTGACCTAGCAGGAGCTGGAAACACCATATATTTT	CASSDLAGAGNTIYF
TRBV4-2	13	TRBJ2-5	.	.	TGTGCCAGCAGCCAAGGGCAGCAAGAGACCCAGTACTTC	CASSQGQQETQYF
TRBV10-3	13	TRBJ1-5	.	.	TGTGCCATCTCGGCAGACCTCAATCAGCCCCAGCATTTT	CAISADLNQPQHF
TRBV5-1	15	TRBJ1-1	TRBD1	.	TGCGCCAGCAGTTACCGACAGGGGGTGAACACTGAAGCTTTCTTT	CASSYRQGVNTEAFF
TRBV4-1	14	TRBJ2-5	.	few	TGCGCCAGCAGCCAAGATTCAGGAGGAGAGACCCAGTACTTC	CASSQDSGGETQYF
TRBV7-9	14	TRBJ1-5	.	few	TGTGCCAGCATCAACCACAGGAGCAATCAGCCCCAGCATTTT	CASINHRSNQPQHF
TRBV10-3	15	TRBJ1-2	.	few	TGTGCCATCAGAGCTGGAGCAGGGGACGACTATGGCTACACCTTC	CAIRAGAGDDYGYTF
TRBV7-2	15	TRBJ2-3	.	many	TGTGCCAGCAGCTTAGGGACTCCCCGCACAGATACGCAGTATTTT	CASSLGTPRTDTQYF
TRBV18	12	TRBJ2-5	.	.	TGTGCCAGCTCACCACGTGGGGAGACCCAGTACTTC	CASSPRGETQYF
TRBV19	14	TRBJ1-2	.	few	TGTGCCAGTAGTACCCGGACGCCTAACTATGGCTACACCTTC	CASSTRTPNYGYTF
TRBV29-1	13	TRBJ2-7	TRBD1	few	TGCAGCGTCCGGCAGGGGGCAACCTACGAGCAGTACTTC	CSVRQGATYEQYF
TRBV7-2	14	TRBJ2-1	.	few	TGTGCCAGCAGCTTAGGGGGGGACTTCAATGAGCAGTTCTTC	CASSLGGDFNEQFF
TRBV11-2	16	TRBJ2-1	TRBD2	many	TGTGCCAGCAGCTTAGCAGTGGCTAGCGGGTGGGGTGAGCAGTTCTTC	CASSLAVASGWGEQFF
TRBV12-3/TRBV12-4	15	TRBJ1-3	.	.	TGTGCCAGCAGTTTAGGGGCAAACTCTGGAAACACCATATATTTT	CASSLGANSGNTIYF
TRBV4-3	15	TRBJ2-1	.	many	TGCGCCAGCAGCCAAGAACAGAGCTCCTACAATGAGCAGTTCTTC	CASSQEQSSYNEQFF
TRBV4-1	18	TRBJ2-4	TRBD2	few	TGCGCCAGCAGCCAAACCGCCGGGACTAGCGGGGTTGAAAACATTCAGTACTTC	CASSQTAGTSGVENIQYF
TRBV6-2/TRBV6-3	14	TRBJ1-5	.	few	TGTGCCAGCAGTGGGTTTTTGGGCAATCAGCCCCAGCATTTT	CASSGFLGNQPQHF
TRBV4-3	16	TRBJ2-3	.	many	TGCGCCAGCAGCCAAGACCCCGCCAGTAGCACAGATACGCAGTATTTT	CASSQDPASSTDTQYF
TRBV4-3	16	TRBJ2-4	TRBD1	.	TGCGCCAGCAGCCCCGGGACAGAAGTAGCCAAAAACATTCAGTACTTC	CASSPGTEVAKNIQYF
TRBV5-1	14	TRBJ1-1	TRBD1	.	TGCGCCAGCAGCTTACAGGGGACGAACACTGAAGCTTTCTTT	CASSLQGTNTEAFF
TRBV18	12	TRBJ2-7	.	many	TGTGCCAGCTCACCTGACGGCTACGAGCAGTACTTC	CASSPDGYEQYF
TRBV10-3	13	TRBJ2-2	.	.	TGTGCCATCGAAAGGGGGGGAACCGGGGAGCTGTTTTTT	CAIERGGTGELFF
TRBV6-6	13	TRBJ1-1	TRBD1	few	TGTGCCAGCAAACCGGGACAGTACACTGAAGCTTTCTTT	CASKPGQYTEAFF
TRBV20-1	14	TRBJ1-1	TRBD1	.	TGCAGTGCTGCCCAACTAACCGGGACAGGGTCCTCCTTGTTT	CSAAQLTGTGSSLF
TRBV18	13	TRBJ2-2	.	.	TGTGCCAGCTCACAAGAGAACACCGGGGAGCTGTTTTTT	CASSQENTGELFF
TRBV5-1	14	TRBJ2-2	.	many	TGCGCCAGCAGCTTGTCCCTGGGGGCCGGGGAGCTGTTTTTT	CASSLSLGAGELFF
TRBV2	15	TRBJ2-5	.	.	TGTGCCAGCAGTGAAACAGGGCCCAGACAAGAGACCCAGTACTTC	CASSETGPRQETQYF
TRBV4-2	17	TRBJ2-3	TRBD2	few	TGTGCCAGCAGCCACCCCCTCGGGCGGGGGAACATAGATACGCAGTATTTT	CASSHPLGRGNIDTQYF
TRBV6-2/TRBV6-3	14	TRBJ2-3	TRBD2	few	TGTGCCAGCAGTTGGTCGGGGGGGGCAGATACGCAGTATTTT	CASSWSGGADTQYF
TRBV6-5	13	TRBJ2-7	.	many	TGTGCCAGCAGGTATCCCGGCGGAGGCGAGCAGTACTTC	CASRYPGGGEQYF
TRBV18	14	TRBJ2-1	.	.	TGTGCCAGCTCACAGGAGACAGCCTACAATGAGCAGTTCTTC	CASSQETAYNEQFF
TRBV18	14	TRBJ1-3	.	few	TGTGCCAGCTCGCCGTTCACTTCTGGAAACACCATATATTTT	CASSPFTSGNTIYF
TRBV2	15	TRBJ2-5	.	.	TGTGCCAGCAGAGCATCTACGAGCGGGCAAGAGACCCAGTACTTC	CASRASTSGQETQYF
TRBV4-2	16	TRBJ2-1	.	.	TGTGCCAGCAGCCAAGGAGGGCAGAGCTCCTACAATGAGCAGTTCTTC	CASSQGGQSSYNEQFF
TRBV4-1	16	TRBJ1-1	.	many	TGCGCCAGCAGCCAGGAGTTCAGGGGAATCGGCACTGAAGCTTTCTTT	CASSQEFRGIGTEAFF
TRBV4-3	14	TRBJ1-5	.	.	TGCGCCAGCAGCCAAGAGCTGCTCAATCAGCCCCAGCATTTT	CASSQELLNQPQHF
TRBV2	15	TRBJ2-7	.	few	TGTGCCAGCAGTGAAGCCTCCCATCGGAGCGGTATAAAGTACTTC	CASSEASHRSGIKYF
TRBV10-3	17	TRBJ2-3	TRBD1	.	TGTGCCATCAGTGGCCCTACGAACGACAGGGTAAAAGATACGCAGTATTTT	CAISGPTNDRVKDTQYF
TRBV19	14	TRBJ1-3	.	.	TGTGCCAGGAGCGACCGGAACTCTGGAAACACCATATATTTT	CARSDRNSGNTIYF
TRBV5-1	16	TRBJ1-4	.	.	TGCGCCAGCAGCTTGAATGGCGCGGGCACTAATGAAAAACTGTTTTTT	CASSLNGAGTNEKLFF
TRBV4-1	16	TRBJ1-2	TRBD1	few	TGCGCCAGCAGCCAAGGAACAGGGGGCGCCGGCTATGGCTACACCTTC	CASSQGTGGAGYGYTF
TRBV18	13	TRBJ1-1	.	.	TGTGCCAGCTCACCGGACAGAGACACTGAAGCTTTCTTT	CASSPDRDTEAFF
TRBV29-1	13	TRBJ2-1	TRBD2	.	TGCAGCGCGACTAGCGGGGGCCCCAATGAGCAGTTCTTC	CSATSGGPNEQFF
TRBV6-1	14	TRBJ2-5	.	.	TGTGCCAGCAGTGAACACGGTTCCGAAGAGACCCAGTACTTC	CASSEHGSEETQYF
TRBV12-3/TRBV12-4	12	TRBJ1-1	.	few	TGTGCCAGCAGTACAGGGATTCGGGAAGCTTTCTTT	CASSTGIREAFF
TRBV5-5	16	TRBJ1-3	.	many	TGTGCCAGCAGCTTAGGACAGACGAGCTCTGGAAACACCATATATTTT	CASSLGQTSSGNTIYF
TRBV6-1	15	TRBJ1-5	.	few	TGTGCCAGCAGTGCGGAGACACGGATAGATCAGCCCCAGCATTTT	CASSAETRIDQPQHF
TRBV5-1	16	TRBJ2-3	.	many	TGCGCCAGCAGCTTGGTAACGGGGCAAGGAACAGATACGCAGTATTTT	CASSLVTGQGTDTQYF
TRBV7-2	15	TRBJ2-7	.	few	TGTGCCAGCAGCTTAGCCACGACGGCCACCCACGAGCAGTACTTC	CASSLATTATHEQYF